The 4 T cell receptor beta chains below come from one sample, sequenced in a study of PD-L1 blockade in urothelial cancer. Sequencing was performed with immunoSEQ multiplex PCR; in TCRdb, only in-frame clones are kept and a portion is missing. This sample has just over 50,000 clones, with roughly 80% found just once. The sequenced sample was PBMCs, obtained around atezolizumab (anti-PD-L1) treatment. The receptor source for this set is a man in his sixties or seventies with urothelial cancer.

The chain couples TRBV6-5 to TRBJ1-2; D perhaps matches TRBD1 (5 bases). The CDR3 runs to 12 residues. The V gene's germline CDR1 is MNHEY and CDR2 SVGAGI. V lost 7 bases, J lost 2 bases, and 8 bases lay in between. The CDR3 DNA sequence: TGTGCCAGCAAGGAGGGGAACTATGGCTACACCTTC. It translates to CASKEGNYGYTF.

This chain links TRBV7-2 with TRBJ1-4; D is perhaps TRBD1 (5 bases). Germline CDR1 is SGHTA and CDR2 is FQGNSA. The V end was cut by 2 bases, the J end by 8 bases, with 15 bases between. The CDR3 consists of 15 residues. The CDR3 loop is CASSLPSSGAEKLFF. The CDR3 nucleotides read TGTGCCAGCAGCTTACCCTCCAGTGGGGCGGAAAAACTGTTTTTT.

The gene calls are TRBV7-2 and TRBJ2-3, with D perhaps TRBD2 (6 bases). This CDR3 is built from 15 residues. With 5 bases removed from V and 2 bases from J, the gap between germline ends came to 14 bases. Germline-derived CDR1 and CDR2 are SGHTA and FQGNSA. The CDR3 DNA follows: TGTGCCAGCAGCCGCACTAGCCTAAACACAGATACGCAGTATTTT. Protein product: CASSRTSLNTDTQYF. Supplemented by reference TRBV7-2 and TRBJ2-3, the full variable domain reads GAGVSQSPSNKVTEKGKDVELRCDPISGHTALYWYRQSLGQGLEFLIYFQGNSAPDKSGLPSDRFSAERTGGSVSTLTIQRTQQEDSAVYLCASSRTSLNTDTQYFGPGTRLTVL.

In this sample, this clone turned up a few times. The J gene is TRBJ2-1, the V gene TRBV19, with a tentative D call TRBD2 (6 bases). The V gene's germline CDR1 is LNHDA and CDR2 SQIVND (reference sequence). This CDR3 region has 13 residues. V dropped 8 bases and J dropped 0 bases, with 8 bases sitting between them. In DNA form, the CDR3 reads TGTGCCAGTCGGGGGAGCTCCTACAATGAGCAGTTCTTC. It encodes CASRGSSYNEQFF.